This passage covers 7 T cell receptor beta chains from one sample sequenced in a study of blood T cells in healthy people across ages. With a J-beta primer mix and a sample-barcoded 5' primer, a second PCR ran roughly 6 to 11 cycles. Each CDR3 protein gets one entry after TCRdb re-called the 5' RACE reads with MiXCR. The data contain around 800,000 distinct CDR3 sequences, approximately 24% of them singletons. The data also belong to a second study, concerning T cells of mothers and their children.

The sequenced sample was blood. Source of these receptors: a boy aged 5-17 years in good health.

The chain employs TRBV2 and TRBJ2-5; 8 bases align to TRBD1. The CDR3 is 13 amino acids. V lost 3 bases and J lost 10; bases outside the gene matches: 7. Germline V CDR1 and CDR2: SNHLY, FYNNEI. CDR3 nucleotides: TGTGCCAGCAGTGAGACAGGGGAGGAGGTCCAGTACTTC. Protein: CASSETGEEVQYF.

This clonotype was found a few times. The chain uses TRBV12-3 or TRBV12-4 and TRBJ1-4; 7 bases map to TRBD1. CDR3 length: 14 amino acids. V lost 5 bases, J lost 7 bases, and 7 bases stayed unmatched. CDR3 bases: TGTGCCAGCAGTGAGGACAGGAGGAGTGAAAAACTGTTTTTT. It yields the protein CASSEDRRSEKLFF.

The rearrangement uses TRBV9 and TRBJ1-4, with 7 bases matching TRBD1. V lost 4 bases and J lost 4; bases outside the gene matches: 7. The CDR3 is 15 residues long. Looked up from germline, CDR1 is SGDLS and CDR2 is YYNGEE. The CDR3 DNA sequence: TGTGCCAGCAGCCCGAGACAGGGCTATAATGAAAAACTGTTTTTT. Translating it yields CASSPRQGYNEKLFF.

This clonotype was seen a single time. The V and J genes are TRBV5-1 and TRBJ2-5, with D possibly being TRBD2 (5 bases). The length of the CDR3 is 15 residues. Trimming took off 0 bases at V and 1 base at J, with 10 bases between the two ends. Germline assignment: CDR1 SGHRS and CDR2 YFSETQ. CDR3 DNA sequence: TGCGCCAGCAGCTTGGAAGGAGGAATCCAAGAGACCCAGTACTTC. Its protein is CASSLEGGIQETQYF.

This chain uses TRBV28 with TRBJ2-5; D gene uncertain. The end of the DNA is better explained by TRBJ2-1, so the J call may be wrong. Per the germline V gene, CDR1 is MDHEN and CDR2 is SYDVKM. The CDR3 totals 13 residues. The CDR3 region is CASSFGSNDEQFF. The CDR3 DNA sequence: TGTGCCAGCTCCTTCGGAAGTAACGATGAGCAGTTCTTC.

This clonotype has just a few counts. The rearrangement uses TRBV10-3 and TRBJ2-3; no clear D. Germline CDR1 reads ENHRY; CDR2 reads SYGVKD. The CDR3 is 13 residues long. Deletions cut 5 bases from V and 0 bases from J, with 6 bases between. The CDR3 sequence: CAISRVSTDTQYF. In DNA, the CDR3 is TGTGCCATCAGTAGGGTGAGCACAGATACGCAGTATTTT.

This clonotype was seen a few times. V usage is TRBV14 and J usage is TRBJ2-3, with D possibly being TRBD1 (5 bases). CDR3 size: 16 residues. Germline V gene sequence: CDR1 SGHDN, CDR2 FVKESK. V gave up 3 bases and J gave up 4 bases, with 17 bases separating them. CDR3 DNA: TGTGCCAGCAGCCAGTCCAGGGCACCCGGCCCAGATACGCAGTATTTT. This translates into CASSQSRAPGPDTQYF.